A selection of T cell receptor beta chains follows, all from one sample in a study of blood T cell repertoires in COVID-19. Some clones are missing from TCRdb's copy, which holds only in-frame ones; the method was immunoSEQ multiplex PCR. The table shows some 230,000 clones, with about 80% occurring only once. The sequenced material came from peripheral blood. The receptors stem from a woman in her 50s with acute or convalescent COVID-19. The CDR3 runs from the conserved cysteine through the conserved F or W. The order of the fields is J gene, V gene, clone size, D gene, CDR3 protein, CDR3 DNA. A D gene is named only where the DNA matches it firmly. The listing skips clone size in some rows; elsewhere it reads once, few, many or a size class.

>TRBJ1-5|TRBV28|once|TRBD1
CASTGTGGRQPQHF
TGTGCCAGCACCGGGACAGGGGGACGTCAGCCCCAGCATTTT
>TRBJ2-2|TRBV21-1|.|.
CASSKRPGEPGELFF
TGTGCCAGCAGCAAAAGGCCAGGGGAGCCCGGGGAGCTGTTTTTT
>TRBJ1-5|TRBV12-3/TRBV12-4|.|TRBD1
CASSLDRGQPQHF
TGTGCCAGCAGTCTGGACAGGGGCCAGCCCCAGCATTTT
>TRBJ1-1|TRBV9|once|.
CASSATFTNTEAFF
TGTGCCAGCAGCGCCACGTTTACAAACACTGAAGCTTTCTTT
>TRBJ2-5|TRBV27|.|.
CASSRQRETQYF
TGTGCCAGCAGCCGTCAGCGAGAGACCCAGTACTTC
>TRBJ2-3|TRBV7-9|once|.
CASSGWGLTDTQYF
TGTGCCAGCAGCGGTTGGGGGCTCACAGATACGCAGTATTTT
>TRBJ1-5|TRBV18|once|TRBD1
CASSPGGGQPQHF
TGTGCCAGCTCTCCAGGGGGCGGACAGCCCCAGCATTTT
>TRBJ2-7|TRBV20-1|.|.
CSVSPYEQYF
TGCAGTGTATCTCCCTACGAGCAGTACTTC
>TRBJ2-5|TRBV6-5|.|TRBD2
CASSSGTSGSAPQYF
TGTGCCAGCAGTTCCGGGACTAGCGGCTCGGCGCCCCAGTACTTC
>TRBJ2-2|TRBV5-1|.|TRBD1
CASSSGQGGSGGELFF
TGCGCCAGCAGCTCCGGACAGGGGGGATCAGGCGGGGAGCTGTTTTTT
>TRBJ2-5|TRBV7-9|.|TRBD2
CASSLSLAAQETQYF
TGTGCCAGCAGCTTATCACTAGCGGCACAAGAGACCCAGTACTTC
>TRBJ1-4|TRBV11-2|.|TRBD1
CASSPGQGREKLFF
TGTGCCAGCAGCCCGGGACAGGGCCGTGAAAAACTGTTTTTT
>TRBJ2-3|TRBV7-8|.|.
CASSRRDIGTDTQYF
TGTGCCAGCAGCCGCCGGGACATAGGCACAGATACGCAGTATTTT
>TRBJ2-5|TRBV5-1|.|TRBD2
CASSYLTSGSQETQYF
TGCGCCAGCAGCTACCTGACTAGCGGGAGCCAAGAGACCCAGTACTTC
>TRBJ2-6|TRBV6-4|.|.
CASSALAGANVLTF
TGTGCCAGCAGTGCGCTAGCTGGGGCCAACGTCCTGACTTTC
>TRBJ2-3|TRBV2|.|TRBD2
CASSPGLAPDTQYF
TGTGCCAGCAGTCCGGGACTAGCGCCAGATACGCAGTATTTT
>TRBJ2-7|TRBV4-1|few|TRBD2
CASSQEASGTYEQYF
TGCGCCAGCAGCCAAGAGGCTAGCGGGACCTACGAGCAGTACTTC
>TRBJ2-3|TRBV30|.|TRBD2
CAWSGEGSGAFTQYF
TGTGCCTGGAGTGGGGAGGGGTCCGGGGCTTTTACGCAGTATTTT
>TRBJ2-7|TRBV19|once|TRBD1
CASSKQGAFYEQYF
TGTGCCAGTAGTAAACAGGGGGCTTTCTACGAGCAGTACTTC
>TRBJ2-1|TRBV7-9|.|.
CASSSRQNNEQFF
TGTGCCAGCAGCTCCAGACAGAACAATGAGCAGTTCTTC
>TRBJ1-1|TRBV6-5|once|.
CASTLRGVTEAFF
TGTGCCAGCACCCTACGGGGGGTCACTGAAGCTTTCTTT
>TRBJ1-2|TRBV7-3|.|.
CASSLSAGYGYTF
TGTGCCAGCAGCTTATCGGCAGGATATGGCTACACCTTC